This T cell receptor (beta chain) comes out of a study of immune evolution from preneoplasia to lung adenocarcinoma. Study in general: HLA loss of heterozygosity: over 5.5% AIS, 15% MIA, about 35% ADC, none AAH. Study observations and caveats: Normal lung had the highest top T cell clone frequencies. KRAS-mutant nodules had the highest T cell clonality.

This CDR3 has 16 amino acids. CDR1 is LNHDA, CDR2 SQIVND, per germline (reference sequence). V was clipped by 5 bases and J by 1 base, with 15 bases between them. Comments on this clone: The antigen remains unidentified.

Method: immunoSEQ multiplex PCR; TCRdb's copy keeps in-frame clones and lacks some. This sample has about 4,900 clones, with roughly four fifths found just once. The sequencing input was FFPE minimally invasive lung adenocarcinoma tissue. The chain joins TRBV19 to TRBJ1-3, with D tentatively TRBD1 (5 bases). The sequence was obtained from a person aged 60 to 80 with lung adenocarcinoma. CDR3 loop: CASSPQAPLSGNTIYF. CDR3 DNA sequence: TGTGCCAGTAGTCCACAGGCGCCTTTATCTGGAAACACCATATATTTT. Full variable domain (remainder filled in from reference TRBV19 and TRBJ1-3): DGGITQSPKYLFRKEGQNVTLSCEQNLNHDAMYWYRQDPGQGLRLIYYSQIVNDFQKGDIAEGYSVSREKKESFPLTVTSAQKNPTAFYLCASSPQAPLSGNTIYFGEGSWLTVV.